The T cell receptor beta chain under discussion was sequenced for a study of identical twins. Points from the study as a whole: Instead of following the same donors, the conclusions were based on cross-sectional statistical analysis. With abundant cord blood beta clonotypes, insertions were fewer; memory repertoires showed no such pattern.

Template switching introduced a universal primer site, and the cDNA bore unique molecular identifiers. TCRdb redid the calling of the 5' RACE reads with MiXCR, one entry per CDR3 protein. The table lists under 350,000 distinct CDR3 sequences, nearly 9.5% of them singletons. This clonotype has just a few counts. The antigen remains unidentified. Germline V gene lookup returns CDR1 MNHEY and CDR2 SMNVEV (reference sequence). This CDR3 contains 13 residues. Unmatched junction bases numbered 6, after V lost 8 bases and J lost 3 bases. A further study also used this sample, focusing on yellow fever vaccine responses in identical twins.

The clonotype was recovered from a woman younger than 35 in good health. Sequencing was done on a sample of CD8+ T cells sorted from blood. The chain recombines TRBV27 with TRBJ2-7; TRBD1 aligns across 8 bases. DNA for the CDR3: TGTGCCAGCGCAATACAGGGGGTCTACGAGCAGTACTTC. Translating gives CASAIQGVYEQYF.